These 29 T cell receptor beta chains were sequenced from one sample in a study of quantifying T cell responses using KT2 cells. Study-wide context: TCR alpha and beta constant-region primers primed reverse transcription of RNA.

The cDNA 3' end received a ligated oligonucleotide with a UMI. The first PCR ran 4 to 5 cycles with an equimolar RC1.1 and RC1.2 beta primer mix. TCRdb reprocessed the UMI-ligation and nested PCR reads with MiXCR, giving one entry per CDR3 protein. The table records 40,000 to 50,000 distinct CDR3 sequences, over 15% of them present only once. The sample taken for sequencing was PBMCs spiked with cells of the T cell clone KT2. Receptors were obtained from a human donor.

In its sample, this clonotype was seen a few times. The V and J genes are TRBV7-2 and TRBJ2-4; 15 nucleotides agree with TRBD2. The V gene end was trimmed by 4 bases and the J gene end by 6 bases; junction bases not matched to a gene: 4. From germline, CDR1 is SGHTA and CDR2 FQGNSA. The CDR3 contains 16 residues. This CDR3 reads CASSSRTSGGVNIQYF. Written as DNA, the CDR3 is TGTGCCAGCAGCTCGCGGACTAGCGGGGGGGTAAACATTCAGTACTTC.

This clonotype was counted between two and nine times. The J gene is TRBJ2-5, the V gene TRBV5-4, with TRBD2 matching 9 bases. The germline V gene has CDR1 SGHNT and CDR2 YYREEE (reference sequence). The CDR3 extends over 17 amino acids. The J segment lost 5 bases and the V segment lost 4 bases, leaving 15 bases of the junction unmatched. CDR3 residues: CASSREASGASRETQYF. In DNA form, the CDR3 reads TGTGCCAGCAGCCGGGAAGCTAGCGGGGCCTCCAGGGAGACCCAGTACTTC.

This chain links TRBV15 with TRBJ1-6, with a possible D match to TRBD1 (6 bases). Between the trimmed V and J ends, which lost 0 bases and 8 bases, there was a span of 11 bases. CDR3 length: 15 residues. Germline V CDR1 and CDR2: LNHNV, YYDKDF (reference sequence). CDR3 in amino acids: CATSRDGRQDSPLHF. The CDR3 region has the DNA TGTGCCACCAGCAGAGATGGGCGACAGGATTCACCCCTCCACTTT.

There are a few counts of this clonotype. A junction boundary mismatches the germline segment, possibly from a read error. The chain recombines TRBV20-1 with TRBJ2-3; 8 nucleotides match TRBD2. The CDR3 covers 12 residues. CDR1 DFQATT and CDR2 SNEGSKA come from the germline V gene (reference sequence). The CDR3 loop is CSARTPGGYLHF. In DNA form, the CDR3 reads TGCAGTGCCAGAACCCCGGGGGGGTATCTCCATTTT.

This clonotype was seen repeatedly, ten times or more. The rearrangement links TRBV11-2 to TRBJ2-5, with 10 bases lining up with TRBD2. The CDR3 spans 16 residues. CDR1 is SGHAT and CDR2 is FQNNGV in the germline V gene. After removal of 1 base from V and 1 base from J, the junction contained 3 bases not matched to a gene. CDR3 nucleotides: TGTGCCAGCAGCTTAGTTAGCGGGGGGCTCCAAGAGACCCAGTACTTC. It codes for CASSLVSGGLQETQYF. Using reference TRBV11-2 and TRBJ2-5 for the parts outside the CDR3, the full variable domain is EAGVAQSPRYKIIEKRQSVAFWCNPISGHATLYWYQQILGQGPKLLIQFQNNGVVDDSQLPKDRFSAERLKGVDSTLKIQPAKLEDSAVYLCASSLVSGGLQETQYFGPGTRLLVL.

The J gene is TRBJ1-1, the V gene TRBV20-1; D may be TRBD1 (6 bases). Germline V CDR1 and CDR2: DFQATT, SNEGSKA (reference sequence). Trimming took off 1 base at V and 2 bases at J, with 8 bases between the two ends. The CDR3 is 13 residues long. The chain's CDR3 is CSARAGGNTEAFF. CDR3 coding DNA: TGCAGTGCTAGAGCGGGGGGCAACACTGAAGCTTTCTTT.

This clonotype was counted only a few times. This sequence joins TRBV12-3 or TRBV12-4 and TRBJ2-5; no clear D. The V gene lost 1 base and the J gene lost 3 bases, with 6 bases spanning the gap. The CDR3 sequence is 13 residues long. CDR3 DNA sequence: TGTGCCAGCAGTTTAGGCCGAAAAGAGACCCAGTACTTC. Amino acids: CASSLGRKETQYF.

This clonotype was found a few times. This chain links TRBV20-1 with TRBJ1-2; no firm D call. The CDR3 is made up of 11 amino acids. The V and J ends lost 2 bases and 2 bases respectively, with 3 bases between them. The germline V gene has CDR1 DFQATT and CDR2 SNEGSKA (reference sequence). CDR3 in DNA: TGCAGTGCTAGATTCAACTATGGCTACACCTTC. Amino acids: CSARFNYGYTF.

This clonotype was seen a handful of times. V is TRBV5-1 and J is TRBJ2-3, with 13 bases fitting TRBD2. Germline assignment: CDR1 SGHRS and CDR2 YFSETQ. The CDR3 has 16 residues. The junction had 3 bases not matched to a gene; V was cut back by 4 bases and J by 1 base. This chain's CDR3 is CASSRGTSGGTDTQYF. The CDR3 DNA reads as TGCGCCAGCAGCCGGGGGACTAGCGGGGGCACAGATACGCAGTATTTT.

This clonotype has a count of ten or more. J is TRBJ2-3 and V is TRBV7-3, with 7 bases that match TRBD1. This CDR3 spans 15 amino acids. Germline-derived CDR1 and CDR2 are SGHTA and FQGTGA. After removal of 3 bases from V and 5 bases from J, the junction contained 8 bases not matched to a gene. The CDR3 coding sequence is TGTGCCAGCAGCTTCGGAGACAGGGATGGAGATACGCAGTATTTT. Translation: CASSFGDRDGDTQYF. The entire variable domain, with the rest obtained from reference TRBV7-3 and TRBJ2-3, is as follows: GAGVSQTPSNKVTEKGKYVELRCDPISGHTALYWYRQSLGQGPEFLIYFQGTGAADDSGLPNDRFFAVRPEGSVSTLKIQRTERGDSAVYLCASSFGDRDGDTQYFGPGTRLTVL.

The sample holds many counts of this clonotype. This chain connects TRBV6-5 to TRBJ2-2; 12 bases map to TRBD1. From germline, CDR1 is MNHEY and CDR2 SVGAGI. The CDR3 extends over 15 amino acids. Trimming cost V 5 bases and J 5 bases; bases outside gene matches: 3. The CDR3 protein is CASSRDRGLTGELFF. CDR3 DNA sequence: TGTGCCAGCAGTCGGGACAGGGGGCTAACCGGGGAGCTGTTTTTT.

This clonotype came up a few times. The chain couples TRBV10-3 to TRBJ1-6; D gene unclear. CDR3 length equals 13 residues. Germline CDR1 is ENHRY and CDR2 is SYGVKD. Trimming took 2 bases from V and 7 from J, leaving 6 bases between them. The CDR3 is CAISEKTNSPLHF. The CDR3 bases are TGTGCCATCAGTGAGAAGACGAATTCACCCCTCCACTTT.

In its sample, this clonotype was seen a few times. The V gene is TRBV6-2 or TRBV6-3, the J gene TRBJ2-3; D is unclear. The CDR3 runs to 11 residues. Germline V gives CDR1 MNHEY, CDR2 SVGEGT. Trimming took 5 bases from V and 2 from J, leaving 2 bases between them. The CDR3 loop is CASSHTDTQYF. In DNA form, the CDR3 reads TGTGCCAGCAGTCACACAGATACGCAGTATTTT.

The table lists this clonotype with many counts. The genes are TRBV29-1 and TRBJ2-7; D ambiguous. The germline V gene has CDR1 SQVTM and CDR2 ANQGSEA. This CDR3 is 11 amino acids long. V shed 4 bases and J shed 6 bases, with 10 bases lying between them. CDR3 protein: CSVVGSSEQYF. The CDR3 coding sequence is TGCAGCGTTGTAGGGTCCAGCGAGCAGTACTTC.

This clonotype has at least ten counts. This chain connects TRBV20-1 to TRBJ1-1; the match to TRBD1 covers 12 bases. Trimming cost V 3 bases and J 1 base; bases outside gene matches: 6. The CDR3 is made up of 16 amino acids. Per the germline V gene, CDR1 is DFQATT and CDR2 is SNEGSKA (reference sequence). The CDR3: CSARGTGGSENTEAFF. CDR3 nucleotides: TGCAGTGCTAGGGGGACAGGGGGCTCGGAGAACACTGAAGCTTTCTTT.

This clonotype came up a few times. The J gene is TRBJ2-1, the V gene TRBV5-1; D gene unclear. Germline-derived CDR1 and CDR2 are SGHRS and YFSETQ. The V end lost 1 base, the J end lost 10 bases, and 9 bases lay between the germline ends. This CDR3 spans 12 amino acids. CDR3 in amino acids: CASSLFRVEQFF. The CDR3 coding sequence is TGCGCCAGCAGCTTGTTCCGGGTGGAGCAGTTCTTC.

CDR3: CSAADRDQYF. The DNA for the CDR3 is TGCAGTGCTGCAGACAGGGATCAGTACTTC. J is TRBJ2-7 and V is TRBV20-1; TRBD1 aligns across 7 bases. Trimming cost V 5 bases and J 10 bases; bases outside gene matches: 5. Germline values: CDR1 DFQATT, CDR2 SNEGSKA (reference sequence). The CDR3 has 10 residues.

The rearrangement uses TRBV30 and TRBJ2-1, with D perhaps TRBD1 (6 bases). Germline lookup yields CDR1 GTSNPN and CDR2 SVGIG (reference sequence). V lost 5 bases, J lost 16 bases, and 15 bases lay in between. This CDR3 is 10 amino acids long. Written as DNA, the CDR3 is TGTGCCTGGGGGGAACAGGGCTTATTCTTC. Its translation: CAWGEQGLFF.

This clonotype was picked up many times. This chain links TRBV28 with TRBJ2-1, with D tentatively TRBD2 (5 bases). The CDR3 length is 15 residues. V lost 1 base and J lost 7, with 14 bases in between. Germline V gene lookup returns CDR1 MDHEN and CDR2 SYDVKM. The CDR3 nucleotides read TGTGCCAGCAGTTTATCATCCAGCGGTTATAATGAGCAGTTCTTC. Translation gives CASSLSSSGYNEQFF.

The chain couples TRBV14 to TRBJ2-1; the match to TRBD1 covers 7 bases. The germline gives CDR1 SGHDN, CDR2 FVKESK. The CDR3 consists of 18 residues. J lost 8 bases, V lost 0 bases, and 16 bases had no gene match. CDR3 bases: TGTGCCAGCAGCCAAGATCTCTTATTCTCTGGACAGGACGATGAGCAGTTCTTC. It is translated as CASSQDLLFSGQDDEQFF. The complete variable domain, with remaining parts taken from reference TRBV14 and TRBJ2-1, reads EAGVTQFPSHSVIEKGQTVTLRCDPISGHDNLYWYRRVMGKEIKFLLHFVKESKQDESGMPNNRFLAERTGGTYSTLKVQPAELEDSGVYFCASSQDLLFSGQDDEQFFGPGTRLTVL.

This clonotype showed up just once. V gene TRBV20-1 combines with J gene TRBJ2-1, with 11 bases identical to TRBD2. V dropped 5 bases and J dropped 6; count of bases not matched to a gene: 6. The CDR3 spans 14 residues. Germline CDR1 DFQATT, CDR2 SNEGSKA (reference sequence). The CDR3 sequence is CSAPSGRRPNEQFF. The CDR3 DNA reads as TGCAGTGCTCCTAGCGGGAGGAGGCCCAATGAGCAGTTCTTC.

This clonotype was recorded a few times. The CDR3: CASSLERGGADTQYF. The CDR3 DNA follows: TGTGCCAGCAGTCTCGAGCGGGGAGGGGCAGATACGCAGTATTTT. The V call is TRBV6-5, the J call TRBJ2-3; 7 bases are a match to TRBD2. V shed 5 bases, J shed 4 bases, and the junction held 9 bases outside the gene matches. This CDR3 has 15 amino acids. Germline V gene data show CDR1 as MNHEY and CDR2 as SVGAGI.

In its sample, this clonotype was seen once. The CDR3 spells CASSVRRDVTQETQYF. As DNA, the CDR3 is TGTGCCAGCAGCGTACGCCGGGACGTAACTCAAGAGACCCAGTACTTC. The V call is TRBV9, the J call TRBJ2-5; perhaps D is TRBD1 or TRBD2 (5 bases each). The V end lost 1 base, the J end lost 2 bases, and 15 bases lay between the germline ends. From germline, CDR1 is SGDLS and CDR2 YYNGEE. The CDR3 is 16 residues long.

J is TRBJ1-5 and V is TRBV20-1; TRBD1 matches at 10 bases. The CDR3 is 16 amino acids. The V gene's germline CDR1 is DFQATT and CDR2 SNEGSKA (reference sequence). Trimming at V came to 6 bases and at J to 4 bases, leaving 12 bases not matched to a gene. The CDR3: CSAAGTGATRNQPQHF. In DNA form, the CDR3 reads TGCAGTGCAGCCGGGACAGGGGCGACTAGGAATCAGCCCCAGCATTTT.

Only a few counts were recorded for this clonotype. The V gene is TRBV9, the J gene TRBJ2-1; 9 nucleotides align to TRBD2. Trimming cost V 0 bases and J 5 bases; bases outside gene matches: 9. Germline CDR1 reads SGDLS; CDR2 reads YYNGEE. The CDR3 consists of 17 residues. The CDR3 nucleotides are TGTGCCAGCAGCGTAGCGCGGGAGGGCCGGGTACACAATGAGCAGTTCTTC. Translated: CASSVAREGRVHNEQFF.

This clonotype was found many times. This chain joins TRBV20-1 and TRBJ2-7, with D uncertain. The CDR3 length is 13 residues. In germline, CDR1 is DFQATT, CDR2 SNEGSKA (reference sequence). The V gene lost 1 base and the J gene lost 3 bases, with 10 bases spanning the gap. CDR3 nucleotide sequence: TGCAGTGCTAGAGTTGGTTCCGGCTACGAGCAGTACTTC. It yields the protein CSARVGSGYEQYF.

This clonotype was seen ten or more times. The chain recombines TRBV12-3 or TRBV12-4 with TRBJ1-4; D may be TRBD1 (6 bases). Trimming cost V 2 bases and J 6 bases, with 10 bases left between them. The CDR3 contains 14 residues. The CDR3 DNA reads TGTGCCAGCAGTTTATGGCCAGGGGATGAAAAACTGTTTTTT. Amino acids: CASSLWPGDEKLFF.

This sequence joins TRBV7-9 and TRBJ2-7; possible D gene TRBD1, 5 bases. The CDR3 contains 14 residues. Per the germline V gene, CDR1 is SEHNR and CDR2 is FQNEAQ (reference sequence). V was cut by 3 bases and J by 0 bases, with 9 bases left in between. The DNA of the CDR3 is TGTGCCAGCAGCTTGACAGCGTTCTCCTACGAGCAGTACTTC. It is translated as CASSLTAFSYEQYF.

The chain recombines TRBV27 with TRBJ1-1; 7 bases are shared with TRBD1. Germline assignment: CDR1 MNHEY and CDR2 SMNVEV (reference sequence). The V gene end was trimmed by 7 bases and the J gene end by 4 bases; junction bases not matched to a gene: 18. This CDR3 is 17 amino acids long. Here the CDR3 reads CASTFGPNRGRGTEAFF. The CDR3 nucleotides read TGTGCCAGCACCTTCGGGCCCAACAGGGGAAGAGGCACTGAAGCTTTCTTT.